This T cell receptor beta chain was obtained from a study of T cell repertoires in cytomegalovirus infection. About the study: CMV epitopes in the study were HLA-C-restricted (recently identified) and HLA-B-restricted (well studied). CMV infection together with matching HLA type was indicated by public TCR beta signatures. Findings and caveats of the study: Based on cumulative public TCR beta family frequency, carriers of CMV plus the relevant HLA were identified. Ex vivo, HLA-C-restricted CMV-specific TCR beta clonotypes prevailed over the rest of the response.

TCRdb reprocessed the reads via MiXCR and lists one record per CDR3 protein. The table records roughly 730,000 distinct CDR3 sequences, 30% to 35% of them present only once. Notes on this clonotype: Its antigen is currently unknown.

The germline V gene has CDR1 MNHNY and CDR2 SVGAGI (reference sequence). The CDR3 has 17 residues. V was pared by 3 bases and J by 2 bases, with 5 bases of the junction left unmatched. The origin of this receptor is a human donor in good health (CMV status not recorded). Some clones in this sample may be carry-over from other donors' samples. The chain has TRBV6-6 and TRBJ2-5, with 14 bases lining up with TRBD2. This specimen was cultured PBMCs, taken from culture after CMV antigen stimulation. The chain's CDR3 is CASSYGLAGGGQETQYF. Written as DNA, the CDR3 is TGTGCCAGCAGTTATGGACTAGCGGGAGGCGGACAAGAGACCCAGTACTTC.